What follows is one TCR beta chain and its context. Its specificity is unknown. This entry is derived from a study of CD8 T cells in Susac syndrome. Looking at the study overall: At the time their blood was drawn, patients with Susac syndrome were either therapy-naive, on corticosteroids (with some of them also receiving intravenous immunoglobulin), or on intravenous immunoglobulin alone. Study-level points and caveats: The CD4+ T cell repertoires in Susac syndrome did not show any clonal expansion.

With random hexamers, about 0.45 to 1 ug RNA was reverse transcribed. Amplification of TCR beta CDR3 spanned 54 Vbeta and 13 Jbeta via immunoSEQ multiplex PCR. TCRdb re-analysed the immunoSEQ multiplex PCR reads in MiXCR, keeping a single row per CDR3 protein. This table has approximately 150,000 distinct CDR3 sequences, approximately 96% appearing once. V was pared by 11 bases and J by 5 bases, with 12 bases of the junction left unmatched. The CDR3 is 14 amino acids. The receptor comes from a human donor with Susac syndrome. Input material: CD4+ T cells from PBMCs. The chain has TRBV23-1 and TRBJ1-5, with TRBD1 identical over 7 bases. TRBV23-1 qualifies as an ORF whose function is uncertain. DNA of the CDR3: TGCGCCCATTGCCGAGACAGGGTCCATCAGCCCCAGCATTTT. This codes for CAHCRDRVHQPQHF.